This TCR beta chain came from a study of siplizumab effects on memory and regulatory T cells. Overall study results and limits: Left unconfirmed was the suppressive function of proliferating Tregs from siplizumab cultures.

CDR1 is LGHNT, CDR2 FRNRAP, per germline. V was trimmed by 0 bases and J by 0 bases, leaving 6 bases between them. This CDR3 is 14 amino acids long. The assay looked at about 10^5 TCR templates in each sample. Clones were read by immunoSEQ multiplex PCR, and TCRdb kept only the in-frame ones, dropping some. In the table there are about 85,000 clones, about 95% of which are singletons. Note on this clone: Antigen unknown.

The chain links TRBV12-5 to TRBJ2-7; D call uncertain. This sequence was found in a human donor in good health. The sample was CD8+ T cells sorted from blood. CDR3 in DNA: TGTGCTAGTGGTTTGGTAGAAAACTCCTACGAGCAGTACTTC. The encoded protein is CASGLVENSYEQYF.